The sequence of this TCR beta chain was determined in a study of blood T cell repertoires in COVID-19. Study details: COVID-19 samples, acute and convalescent, were from the United States, Italy and Spain. Sample material is recorded as cDNA or gDNA derived from T cells, B-cell-depleted T cells, or PBMCs.

There are 16 residues in the CDR3. The junction had 4 bases not matched to a gene; V was cut back by 0 bases and J by 9 bases. In germline, CDR1 is LNHNV, CDR2 YYDKDF (reference sequence). Study processing details: Amplified reference gene primers provided the basis for estimating nucleated cell counts. Generated by immunoSEQ multiplex PCR, the TCRdb table keeps only in-frame clones and is missing some. V and J calls plus clone size are reproduced from that table; the DNA served to infer D and trimming. Of about 200,000 clones listed, about 88% are singletons. The chain has TRBV15 and TRBJ2-1, with 14 bases matching TRBD2. This TCR derives from a man aged 40-55 years with acute or convalescent COVID-19. The sample was peripheral blood. The CDR3 protein is CATSRERTSGRSEQFF. The CDR3, as DNA: TGTGCCACCAGCAGAGAACGGACTAGCGGGAGGTCTGAGCAGTTCTTC.